This T cell receptor (beta chain) was documented in a study of cytomegalovirus exposure and HLA in healthy donors. Background on the study: There were around 100 million unique TCR beta sequences, drawn from 180 million or so T cells, in an earlier analysis. Across some 400 genotyped donors, roughly 85% landed in the Caucasian-associated ancestry cluster.

The CDR3 contains 17 residues. Germline CDR1 and CDR2: KGHSH and LQKENI. Regarding the study as a whole: Rarity held for most TCR sequences, but there were some public TCRs that occurred in many donors.

As for this clone: No antigen is known for it.

It was with 60 Vbeta and 13 Jbeta primers that the PCR ran. Here immunoSEQ multiplex PCR was the method, and the copy in TCRdb shows in-frame clones only, minus some. This table has 90,000 to 140,000 clones, roughly three quarters appearing once. This sequence joins TRBV18 and TRBJ2-5; 7 nucleotides line up with TRBD2. The DNA end lines up better with TRBJ2-7; the J call may be wrong. What was sequenced was PBMCs. This TCR derives from a man younger than 40 in good health and CMV-seronegative. The CDR3 reads CASSQMRAGTGSYEQYF. CDR3 coding DNA: TGTGCCAGCTCACAAATGAGAGCGGGGACTGGGTCCTACGAGCAGTACTTC.